The 29 T cell receptor beta chains listed next were all sequenced from one sample in a study of response to subunit inactivated influenza vaccine. TCRdb ran MiXCR on the RT-PCR reads and lists one entry per CDR3 protein. The sample lists 290,000 or so distinct CDR3 sequences; roughly 22% were seen once. The material was PBMCs from blood, obtained about 20 months after vaccination. The source of these receptors is a man in his fifties or sixties who received an inactivated influenza vaccine.

V usage is TRBV4-3 and J usage is TRBJ2-3; D remains ambiguous. Germline V gene sequence: CDR1 LGHNA, CDR2 YSLEER. V was clipped by 5 bases and J by 0 bases, with 15 bases between them. There are 16 residues in the CDR3. Written as DNA, the CDR3 is TGCGCCAGCAGCTACAGCTCCAGTCCTAGCACAGATACGCAGTATTTT. Its translation: CASSYSSSPSTDTQYF.

This chain uses TRBV20-1 with TRBJ2-1; 13 bases line up with TRBD2. The V gene's germline CDR1 is DFQATT and CDR2 SNEGSKA (reference sequence). CDR3 size: 15 residues. Trimming took 6 bases from V and 7 from J; bases not matched to a gene: 9. CDR3 coding DNA: TGCAGTGCCCCGCGGACTAGCGGGAGTCAGAATGAGCAGTTCTTC. This translates into CSAPRTSGSQNEQFF.

The sample holds a few counts of this clonotype. This chain connects TRBV20-1 to TRBJ2-7; D is undetermined. Germline loops: CDR1 DFQATT, CDR2 SNEGSKA (reference sequence). The CDR3 runs to 12 residues. The V end lost 3 bases, the J end lost 6 bases, and 12 bases lay between the germline ends. The CDR3: CSARGVVSEQYF. The CDR3 DNA reads as TGCAGTGCTAGGGGTGTCGTTAGCGAGCAGTACTTC.

This clonotype was counted only a few times. J is TRBJ1-1 and V is TRBV5-1, with D perhaps matching TRBD1 (5 bases). Germline V CDR1 and CDR2: SGHRS, YFSETQ. V lost 4 bases, J lost 1 base, and 14 bases lay in between. This CDR3 is 15 amino acids long. The CDR3 reads CASSAAGGGNTEAFF. CDR3 DNA: TGCGCCAGCAGCGCCGCTGGGGGGGGGAACACTGAAGCTTTCTTT. The full variable domain, its missing parts supplied by reference TRBV5-1 and TRBJ1-1, is KAGVTQTPRYLIKTRGQQVTLSCSPISGHRSVSWYQQTPGQGLQFLFEYFSETQRNKGNFPGRFSGRQFSNSRSEMNVSTLELGDSALYLCASSAAGGGNTEAFFGQGTRLTVV.

This clonotype was seen more than once but under ten times. The V call is TRBV29-1, the J call TRBJ1-3, with D unresolved. There are 13 residues in the CDR3. V shed 3 bases and J shed 0 bases, with 6 bases lying between them. Looked up from germline, CDR1 is SQVTM and CDR2 is ANQGSEA. The chain's CDR3 is CSVDSGSGNTIYF. The CDR3 bases are TGCAGCGTTGACAGCGGCTCTGGAAACACCATATATTTT.

The chain links TRBV6-1 to TRBJ1-2, with D uncertain. V was cut by 4 bases and J by 0 bases, with 18 bases left in between. This CDR3 comprises 17 residues. The V gene's germline CDR1 is MNHNS and CDR2 SASEGT. This CDR3 reads CASSGWTALSTNYGYTF. In DNA, the CDR3 is TGTGCCAGCAGTGGGTGGACGGCGCTTTCGACTAACTATGGCTACACCTTC.

The chain has TRBV9 and TRBJ1-6, with a weak D call TRBD1 (6 bases). Trimming removed 1 base from V and 12 bases from J, with 14 bases in between. This CDR3 has 14 residues. Germline V gives CDR1 SGDLS, CDR2 YYNGEE. CDR3 in DNA: TGTGCCAGCAGCGTATCAGGGGCCAGGGAACCCCTCCACTTT. Protein product: CASSVSGAREPLHF.

The gene calls are TRBV19 and TRBJ2-5; the D gene is possibly TRBD2 (6 bases). CDR1 is LNHDA, CDR2 SQIVND, per germline (reference sequence). The CDR3 loop spans 15 amino acids. The germline V and J ends were trimmed by 1 base and 5 bases, with 14 bases remaining between them. As DNA, the CDR3 is TGTGCCAGTAGTATAGGGGGACTCCTCCCGGAGACCCAGTACTTC. It is translated as CASSIGGLLPETQYF.

In this sample, this clonotype turned up many times. The chain is built from TRBV4-1 and TRBJ1-1, with a possible D match to TRBD1 (5 bases). This CDR3 has 15 residues. Germline V gene lookup returns CDR1 MGHRA and CDR2 YSYEKL. Trimming left V 1 base short and J 2 bases short, with 11 bases between. The CDR3 region has the DNA TGCGCCAGCAGCCAAGTCCCAGGGCAAAACACTGAAGCTTTCTTT. It is translated as CASSQVPGQNTEAFF.

This clonotype was found many times. This chain connects TRBV2 to TRBJ1-6; tentatively, D is TRBD1 (5 bases). The CDR3 spans 15 residues. The V gene lost 1 base and the J gene lost 10 bases, with 14 bases spanning the gap. The germline CDR1 and CDR2 sequences are SNHLY and FYNNEI. The CDR3 DNA is TGTGCCAGCAGTGAAGGGACATCTCGGGTCTCACCCCTCCACTTT. Translated: CASSEGTSRVSPLHF.

A few counts support this clonotype. The chain combines TRBV29-1 with TRBJ2-1; no firm D call. The CDR3 sequence is 14 residues long. CDR1 and CDR2 from the germline V gene are SQVTM and ANQGSEA. Trimming took off 4 bases at V and 3 bases at J, with 13 bases between the two ends. The CDR3 sequence is CSVGTWALYNEQFF. The CDR3 DNA reads as TGCAGCGTTGGAACCTGGGCGCTCTACAATGAGCAGTTCTTC.

The chain links TRBV5-4 to TRBJ2-2, with 14 bases fitting TRBD2. Germline loops: CDR1 SGHNT, CDR2 YYREEE (reference sequence). The CDR3 has 17 residues. J gave up 7 bases and V 2 bases, and 7 bases lay outside the gene matches. For the CDR3, the DNA is TGTGCCAGCAGCTTAGGGACTAGCGGGAGTAATATCGGGGAGCTGTTTTTT. The encoded protein is CASSLGTSGSNIGELFF.

This rearrangement joins TRBV5-4 to TRBJ2-7, with 9 bases identical to TRBD2. The CDR3 has 15 residues. CDR1 is SGHNT and CDR2 is YYREEE in the germline V gene (reference sequence). V trimming: 0 bases; J trimming: 2 bases; junction bases outside the gene matches: 3. The DNA of the CDR3 is TGTGCCAGCAGCTTGGGACTAGCGGAGACCTACGAGCAGTACTTC. Translating gives CASSLGLAETYEQYF.

This clonotype was observed a few times. This chain joins TRBV28 and TRBJ2-3, with 8 bases fitting TRBD1. The length of the CDR3 is 16 residues. Trimming removed 5 bases from V and 4 bases from J; junction bases left unmatched: 11. Germline CDR1 reads MDHEN; CDR2 reads SYDVKM. The CDR3 sequence is CASSPLHQTGADTQYF. CDR3 bases: TGTGCCAGCAGTCCTTTACACCAGACAGGGGCAGATACGCAGTATTTT.

V and J are TRBV4-3 and TRBJ2-5; 8 bases align to TRBD2. This CDR3 has 17 residues. V was pared by 0 bases and J by 2 bases, with 8 bases of the junction left unmatched. Germline V gene data show CDR1 as LGHNA and CDR2 as YSLEER. The CDR3, as DNA: TGCGCCAGCAGCCAAGATGTTCCAGCGGGGGTACAAGAGACCCAGTACTTC. Its translation is CASSQDVPAGVQETQYF.

The chain employs TRBV6-2 or TRBV6-3 and TRBJ1-5; D is perhaps TRBD1 (6 bases). This CDR3 region has 14 residues. V was trimmed by 7 bases and J by 6 bases, leaving 16 bases between them. Germline values: CDR1 MNHEY, CDR2 SVGEGT. For the CDR3, the DNA is TGTGCCAGCAATCCAACAGGGAGCGGTCAGCCCCAGCATTTT. This encodes CASNPTGSGQPQHF.

The rearrangement joins TRBV28 to TRBJ2-1, with D possibly being TRBD1 (6 bases). The CDR3 contains 16 residues. Looked up from germline, CDR1 is MDHEN and CDR2 is SYDVKM. Trimming stripped 2 bases from V and 0 bases from J, with 11 bases between. The CDR3 coding sequence is TGTGCCAGCAGTTTAACAGGGCCCAGCTCCTACAATGAGCAGTTCTTC. This sequence encodes CASSLTGPSSYNEQFF.

This clonotype came up many times. The chain employs TRBV7-9 and TRBJ1-2; D may be TRBD1 (5 bases). V dropped 2 bases and J dropped 4 bases, with 17 bases sitting between them. The CDR3 runs 16 residues. CDR1 is SEHNR and CDR2 is FQNEAQ in the germline V gene (reference sequence). The CDR3 nucleotides are TGTGCCAGCAGCTTACCTGACAGAACCTTGGGCTATGGCTACACCTTC. Encoded protein: CASSLPDRTLGYGYTF.

This clonotype has only a few counts. J is TRBJ1-4 and V is TRBV4-2; D remains ambiguous. V was clipped by 3 bases and J by 4 bases, with 6 bases between them. The germline CDR1 and CDR2 sequences are LGHNA and YNFKEQ. The CDR3 is made up of 13 amino acids. This CDR3 reads CASSQDYNEKLFF. DNA of the CDR3: TGTGCCAGCAGCCAGGATTATAATGAAAAACTGTTTTTT.

This clonotype has more than one count but fewer than ten. The J gene is TRBJ1-5, the V gene TRBV19; D call uncertain. The germline V gene has CDR1 LNHDA and CDR2 SQIVND (reference sequence). The V gene lost 4 bases and the J gene lost 5 bases, with 12 bases spanning the gap. This CDR3 contains 14 residues. The chain's CDR3 is CASSSQGRYQPQHF. DNA of the CDR3: TGTGCCAGTAGTAGCCAAGGACGGTATCAGCCCCAGCATTTT. Together with reference TRBV19 and TRBJ1-5, the CDR3 gives the full variable domain: DGGITQSPKYLFRKEGQNVTLSCEQNLNHDAMYWYRQDPGQGLRLIYYSQIVNDFQKGDIAEGYSVSREKKESFPLTVTSAQKNPTAFYLCASSSQGRYQPQHFGDGTRLSIL.

V and J are TRBV5-8 and TRBJ2-3, with D perhaps TRBD1 (7 bases). The germline gives CDR1 SGHTS, CDR2 YDEGEE. The CDR3 consists of 15 residues. Between the trimmed V and J ends, which lost 4 bases and 4 bases, there was a span of 16 bases. The CDR3 reads CASSRQGGVPDTQYF. The DNA for the CDR3 is TGTGCCAGCAGCAGGCAGGGGGGAGTACCAGATACGCAGTATTTT. The full variable domain, its missing parts supplied by reference TRBV5-8 and TRBJ2-3, is EAGVTQSPTHLIKTRGQQATLRCSPISGHTSVYWYQQALGLGLQFLLWYDEGEERNRGNFPPRFSGRQFPNYSSELNVNALELEDSALYLCASSRQGGVPDTQYFGPGTRLTVL.

This clonotype was found a few times. The V gene is TRBV5-4, the J gene TRBJ2-1; 9 bases match TRBD2. V gave up 5 bases and J gave up 9 bases; unmatched junction bases: 12. Per the germline V gene, CDR1 is SGHNT and CDR2 is YYREEE (reference sequence). The CDR3 runs 15 residues. The CDR3 DNA follows: TGTGCCAGCAGGCGCGAGGCGGGGGGGCCTAGTGAGCAGTTCTTC. Protein: CASRREAGGPSEQFF.

This clonotype was counted between two and nine times. V is TRBV27 and J is TRBJ2-2; 15 bases are shared with TRBD2. The germline gives CDR1 MNHEY, CDR2 SMNVEV (reference sequence). This CDR3 has 16 amino acids. The trim removed 5 bases at V and 6 bases at J, leaving 4 bases unmatched. This chain's CDR3 is CASSPWTSGGAGELFF. CDR3 nucleotide sequence: TGTGCCAGCAGTCCTTGGACTAGCGGGGGGGCCGGGGAGCTGTTTTTT.

This clonotype was recorded a few times. The V call is TRBV5-1, the J call TRBJ1-1, with a possible D match to TRBD1 (5 bases). The CDR3 totals 12 residues. The ends were cut back, 0 bases at V and 7 bases at J, with 7 bases in the middle. CDR1 and CDR2 (germline): SGHRS, YFSETQ. The CDR3 region has the DNA TGCGCCAGCAGCTTGGTCGGGGGTGAAGCTTTCTTT. Its protein is CASSLVGGEAFF.

This rearrangement joins TRBV28 to TRBJ1-2, with a possible D match to TRBD1 (5 bases). This CDR3 is built from 13 residues. Per the germline V gene, CDR1 is MDHEN and CDR2 is SYDVKM. Trimming removed 2 bases at V and 7 bases at J, with 11 bases between. In nucleotides, the CDR3 is TGTGCCAGCAGTTTACCAGGGTATGGTGGCTACACCTTC. Encoded protein: CASSLPGYGGYTF.

The table lists this clonotype with a few counts. The chain joins TRBV5-1 to TRBJ2-2; TRBD2 is a possible D gene (6 bases). Germline CDR1 and CDR2: SGHRS and YFSETQ. The CDR3 is made up of 15 amino acids. V was shortened by 2 bases and J by 7 bases, with 15 bases between the two germline ends. CDR3 nucleotides: TGCGCCAGCAGCTTCTCCACTAGCCCGGTCGGGGAGCTGTTTTTT. Amino acid sequence: CASSFSTSPVGELFF.

The chain employs TRBV5-1 and TRBJ1-4; a possible D gene is TRBD1 (5 bases). The CDR3 runs to 15 residues. Germline CDR1 and CDR2: SGHRS and YFSETQ. Trimming shortened V by 0 bases and J by 8 bases, and 14 bases separated the two germline ends. CDR3 in amino acids: CASSLARGGGEKLFF. CDR3 nucleotide sequence: TGCGCCAGCAGCTTGGCCCGGGGCGGAGGAGAAAAACTGTTTTTT.

The chain links TRBV12-3 or TRBV12-4 to TRBJ2-1, with 15 positions matching TRBD2. CDR3 length: 16 residues. With 5 bases clipped from V and 9 bases from J, the junction kept 8 bases outside the gene matches. The CDR3 loop reads CASSRPGLAGGREQFF. As DNA, the CDR3 is TGTGCCAGCAGTCGCCCCGGACTAGCGGGGGGGCGTGAGCAGTTCTTC.

The chain is built from TRBV6-2 or TRBV6-3 and TRBJ1-1; tentatively, D is TRBD1 (6 bases). This CDR3 region has 14 residues. V lost 6 bases to trimming and J lost 1 base, with 12 bases between them. The germline CDR1 and CDR2 sequences are MNHEY and SVGEGT. CDR3: CASRYRVQNTEAFF. The DNA of the CDR3 is TGTGCCAGCAGGTACAGGGTACAGAACACTGAAGCTTTCTTT.